The rows below give T cell receptor beta chains drawn from one sample of a study of metastatic and nonmetastatic thyroid tumors. TCRdb re-called the PCR reads through MiXCR. The repertoire holds around 6,100 clones, with roughly 29% as singletons. Sequenced sample: adjacent normal tissue. The receptors here all came from a female donor with papillary thyroid cancer or a benign thyroid nodule (not recorded which). Some clones in this sample may be carry-over from other donors' samples. Each CDR3 is given with its conserved first and last residue. Each record gives: V gene, CDR3 protein.

V: TRBV4-1
CDR3: CASSQVQGLKSYEQYF

V: TRBV6-4
CDR3: CASRGLAGETDTQYF

V: TRBV6-2/TRBV6-3
CDR3: CASSYSQGLALNTGELFF

V: TRBV30
CDR3: CAWNAGTSNSPLHF

V: TRBV2
CDR3: CASRDQGGYGYTF

V: TRBV20-1
CDR3: CSATSGRVSYEQYF

V: TRBV20-1
CDR3: CSARPGGSGYNEQFF

V: TRBV11-2
CDR3: CASSLVGGAGGNIQYF

V: TRBV2
CDR3: CASSEGRQGGGTGELFF

V: TRBV7-8
CDR3: CASSFYGTTSYEQYF

V: TRBV20-1
CDR3: CSARPPGTGADFF

V: TRBV30
CDR3: CAWSRGALNNQPQHF

V: TRBV20-1
CDR3: CSAPGQFDNYGYTF

V: TRBV20-1
CDR3: CSAIPGTGRNEQFF

V: TRBV6-2/TRBV6-3
CDR3: CASSYSAETSYEQYF

V: TRBV9
CDR3: CASIDNDNEQFF

V: TRBV6-1
CDR3: CASSVGHVPYEQFF